The 22 T cell receptor beta chains reported below all come from one sample, sequenced in a study of T-cell memory formation after mild COVID-19. From the 5' RACE reads, TCRdb called clonotypes with MiXCR, one entry per CDR3 protein. The sample consists of about 320,000 distinct CDR3 sequences, roughly 13% of them appearing once. Sample: PBMCs or a T cell subset sorted from them (not recorded which). These receptors were taken from a man aged 18-30 years who had mild COVID-19 (a few samples of this study predate the infection). Cell type and time point are not known.

The gene calls are TRBV12-3 or TRBV12-4 and TRBJ2-1; D remains ambiguous. The V and J ends lost 6 bases and 12 bases respectively, with 18 bases between them. This CDR3 comprises 13 residues. CDR3 amino acids: CASSLTGPLWQFF. CDR3 DNA sequence: TGTGCCAGCAGCCTTACGGGCCCCCTGTGGCAGTTCTTC.

Of note for this clonotype: This may arise from a read error, as a much more abundant clone is one base away. The chain is built from TRBV10-3 and TRBJ2-3; D unresolved. There are 12 residues in the CDR3. Germline CDR1 is ENHRY and CDR2 is SYGVKD. CDR3 loop: CALSAVADTQYF. The DNA of the CDR3 is TGTGCCCTCAGTGCGGTGGCAGATACGCAGTATTTT.

This chain links TRBV5-4 with TRBJ1-1, with a possible D match to TRBD1 (5 bases). Germline V CDR1 and CDR2: SGHNT, YYREEE (reference sequence). Trimming took off 6 bases at V and 0 bases at J, with 18 bases between the two ends. This CDR3 contains 16 residues. In DNA, the CDR3 is TGTGCCAGCACCAACCCAAACAGGAAAATGAACACTGAAGCTTTCTTT. Translation: CASTNPNRKMNTEAFF.

There are a few counts of this clonotype. The CDR3 reads CASGSLGTGVIEAFF. CDR3 nucleotide sequence: TGTGCCAGCGGTTCCCTGGGGACAGGGGTGATTGAAGCTTTCTTT. This chain joins TRBV12-3 or TRBV12-4 and TRBJ1-1, with 10 nucleotides matching TRBD1. CDR3 length: 15 amino acids. V dropped 8 bases and J dropped 7; count of bases not matched to a gene: 13.

The chain has TRBV12-3 or TRBV12-4 and TRBJ2-7; either TRBD1 or TRBD2 may fit D (6 bases each). Trimming left V 5 bases short and J 6 bases short, with 20 bases between. The CDR3 consists of 15 residues. The CDR3 region has the DNA TGTGCCAGCAGTCGGAGAGGGGGGAATTCAGGCGAGCAGTACTTC. Translation: CASSRRGGNSGEQYF.

This clonotype was observed a few times. The chain uses TRBV7-8 and TRBJ2-2; 8 bases agree with TRBD2. Trimming at V came to 6 bases and at J to 2 bases, leaving 5 bases not matched to a gene. Germline V gene sequence: CDR1 SGHVS, CDR2 FQNEAQ. There are 15 residues in the CDR3. DNA of the CDR3: TGTGCCAGCAGGCCAGCGGGGGTCAACACCGGGGAGCTGTTTTTT. Translation: CASRPAGVNTGELFF.

In its sample, this clonotype was seen a few times. The rearrangement uses TRBV29-1 and TRBJ1-3, with D perhaps matching TRBD1 (5 bases). CDR3 length: 13 residues. Germline loops: CDR1 SQVTM, CDR2 ANQGSEA. V lost 6 bases, J lost 8 bases, and 17 bases lay in between. The CDR3 nucleotides are TGCAGCGTGGCCGGGACTGGCGTGGACACCATATATTTT. It is translated as CSVAGTGVDTIYF.

There are a few counts of this clonotype. The chain is built from TRBV5-6 and TRBJ2-3; the D gene is possibly TRBD2 (6 bases). Germline-derived CDR1 and CDR2 are SGHDT and YYEEEE. V lost 4 bases and J lost 9, with 9 bases in between. CDR3 size: 11 residues. CDR3 coding DNA: TGTGCCAGCAGCCGCGGGGCAACGCAGTATTTT. Its translation is CASSRGATQYF.

This clonotype turned up a few times. This sequence joins TRBV12-3 or TRBV12-4 and TRBJ1-5, with D possibly matching TRBD1 (5 bases). The CDR3 consists of 14 residues. V lost 8 bases to trimming and J lost 1 base, with 12 bases between them. The CDR3 spells CASGGDYSNQPQHF. CDR3 nucleotides: TGTGCCAGCGGAGGGGATTACAGCAATCAGCCCCAGCATTTT.

The V and J genes are TRBV6-2 or TRBV6-3 and TRBJ1-1, with unresolved D. The CDR3 loop spans 13 amino acids. Trimming took off 4 bases at V and 3 bases at J, with 9 bases between the two ends. Per germline, CDR1 MNHEY and CDR2 SVGEGT. For the CDR3, the DNA is TGTGCCAGCAGTTCCAGGTTCTACACTGAAGCTTTCTTT. Translating it yields CASSSRFYTEAFF.

The V and J genes are TRBV5-6 and TRBJ2-5, with TRBD1 matching over 9 bases. V was clipped by 4 bases and J by 3 bases; unmatched bases: 10. The CDR3 totals 16 residues. In germline, CDR1 is SGHDT, CDR2 YYEEEE. The CDR3 sequence is CASSKTGQGNEETQYF. In DNA form, the CDR3 reads TGTGCCAGCAGCAAAACAGGACAGGGGAACGAAGAGACCCAGTACTTC.

In its sample, this clonotype was seen a few times. The chain couples TRBV12-3 or TRBV12-4 to TRBJ2-5; no definite D call. Trimming removed 0 bases at V and 5 bases at J, with 16 bases between. The CDR3 is 16 amino acids. CDR3 loop: CASSLAGLASRETQYF. The CDR3 region has the DNA TGTGCCAGCAGTTTAGCCGGGTTGGCTTCTCGGGAGACCCAGTACTTC.

This clonotype was observed a few times. The chain links TRBV4-1 to TRBJ2-2, with D unclear. V was cut by 4 bases and J by 3 bases, with 9 bases left in between. The CDR3 runs 14 residues. Germline loops: CDR1 MGHRA, CDR2 YSYEKL. The CDR3 loop is CASSRQRDTGELFF. The DNA for the CDR3 is TGCGCCAGCAGCCGACAAAGGGACACCGGGGAGCTGTTTTTT.

The J gene is TRBJ2-1, the V gene TRBV6-5; D is unclear. The germline V and J ends were trimmed by 0 bases and 0 bases, with 9 bases remaining between them. The CDR3 runs to 16 residues. The V gene's germline CDR1 is MNHEY and CDR2 SVGAGI. CDR3 DNA sequence: TGTGCCAGCAGTTACTCAAGAGTAAGCTCCTACAATGAGCAGTTCTTC. It codes for CASSYSRVSSYNEQFF.

This clonotype was counted only a few times. This chain links TRBV12-3 or TRBV12-4 with TRBJ1-2; TRBD1 matches 7 bases. V lost 5 bases and J lost 7; bases outside the gene matches: 7. This CDR3 spans 13 amino acids. The CDR3 spells CASSQTGNRGYTF. CDR3 coding DNA: TGTGCCAGCAGTCAGACAGGGAACCGTGGCTACACCTTC.

CDR3 residues: CSAQGGGNQPQHF. CDR3 nucleotide sequence: TGCAGTGCCCAAGGGGGAGGCAATCAGCCCCAGCATTTT. This chain connects TRBV20-1 to TRBJ1-5; TRBD1 might be the D (6 bases). The CDR3 consists of 13 residues. V was shortened by 6 bases and J by 2 bases, with 11 bases between the two germline ends. Per the germline V gene, CDR1 is DFQATT and CDR2 is SNEGSKA (reference sequence).

V usage is TRBV6-1 and J usage is TRBJ1-1; no clear D gene. The CDR3 totals 13 residues. The germline V gene encodes CDR1 MNHNS and CDR2 SASEGT. Deletions cut 2 bases from V and 1 base from J, with 5 bases between. The CDR3, as DNA: TGTGCCAGCAGTGAATTCACGAACACTGAAGCTTTCTTT. This gives the protein CASSEFTNTEAFF.

This clonotype was observed many times. The chain recombines TRBV6-2 or TRBV6-3 with TRBJ2-7; D unresolved. V was shortened by 5 bases and J by 4 bases, with 3 bases between the two germline ends. This CDR3 has 10 amino acids. Per germline, CDR1 MNHEY and CDR2 SVGEGT. The CDR3 reads CASSHYEQYV. CDR3 nucleotide sequence: TGTGCCAGCAGTCATTACGAGCAGTACGTC.

This clonotype was seen at least ten times. The chain couples TRBV29-1 to TRBJ2-7, with D perhaps matching TRBD1 or TRBD2 (6 bases each). V gave up 4 bases and J gave up 5 bases, with 12 bases separating them. The CDR3 extends over 12 amino acids. Germline lookup yields CDR1 SQVTM and CDR2 ANQGSEA. For the CDR3, the DNA is TGCAGCGTTGTCAGGGGAGGCCACGAGCAGTACTTC. Protein product: CSVVRGGHEQYF.

The chain couples TRBV4-1 to TRBJ2-2; 7 nucleotides align to TRBD2. V lost 3 bases and J lost 3; bases outside the gene matches: 19. The CDR3 has 20 residues. In germline, CDR1 is MGHRA, CDR2 YSYEKL. The CDR3 bases are TGCGCCAGCAGCCACCCACCGCTGCAAGCGGGGAAAGGATACACCGGGGAGCTGTTTTTT. As protein: CASSHPPLQAGKGYTGELFF.

This clonotype was picked up a small number of times. The chain couples TRBV5-1 to TRBJ2-6; 9 bases are a match to TRBD1. From germline, CDR1 is SGHRS and CDR2 YFSETQ. V shed 4 bases and J 1 base; nucleotides not matched to a gene: 3. CDR3 length: 16 amino acids. CDR3 in DNA: TGCGCCAGCAGCGCCGGGACAGGGTCTGGGGCCAACGTCCTGACTTTC. Amino acids: CASSAGTGSGANVLTF.

This sequence joins TRBV7-2 and TRBJ1-1; possible D gene TRBD1, 5 bases. Trimming removed 3 bases from V and 4 bases from J, with 9 bases in between. This CDR3 region has 13 residues. CDR1 is SGHTA, CDR2 FQGNSA, per germline. The chain's CDR3 is CASSFGRATEAFF. CDR3 DNA: TGTGCCAGCAGCTTTGGCAGGGCCACTGAAGCTTTCTTT.